The 25 T cell receptor beta chains in this list originate from one sample, sequenced in a study of blood T cell repertoires in COVID-19. Using immunoSEQ multiplex PCR, the repertoire was profiled, and TCRdb retains in-frame clones only, with some absent. In the table there are 50,000 or so clones, more than 85% of which are singletons. The sample comprised peripheral blood. These receptor sequences come from a woman older than 75 with acute or convalescent COVID-19.

The chain is built from TRBV6-2 or TRBV6-3 and TRBJ2-5, with 7 positions matching TRBD1. The trim removed 0 bases at V and 2 bases at J, leaving 6 bases unmatched. CDR3 length equals 16 residues. Germline assignment: CDR1 MNHEY and CDR2 SVGEGT. This chain's CDR3 is CASSYSLGTEQETQYF. CDR3 coding DNA: TGTGCCAGCAGTTACTCGCTCGGGACAGAACAAGAGACCCAGTACTTC.

The chain recombines TRBV5-4 with TRBJ2-6; 8 nucleotides align to TRBD1. Germline-derived CDR1 and CDR2 are SGHNT and YYREEE (reference sequence). The V gene end was trimmed by 4 bases and the J gene end by 2 bases; junction bases not matched to a gene: 8. The CDR3 is made up of 17 amino acids. CDR3 in amino acids: CASSRGTGGAGANVLTF. Written as DNA, the CDR3 is TGTGCCAGCAGCCGAGGCACAGGGGGAGCTGGGGCCAACGTCCTGACTTTC.

J is TRBJ2-2 and V is TRBV6-2 or TRBV6-3; 8 bases match TRBD2. This CDR3 spans 14 amino acids. V lost 7 bases to trimming and J lost 6 bases; unmatched junction nucleotides: 7. Germline V lookup: CDR1 MNHEY, CDR2 SVGEGT. The CDR3 protein is CASTPLAGPGELFF. The CDR3 nucleotides read TGTGCCAGCACCCCCTTAGCGGGACCCGGGGAGCTGTTTTTT.

The chain is built from TRBV2 and TRBJ1-2; D ambiguous. Looked up from germline, CDR1 is SNHLY and CDR2 is FYNNEI. Trimming shortened V by 2 bases and J by 4 bases, and 14 bases separated the two germline ends. The length of the CDR3 is 15 residues. The CDR3: CASSESGSNSYGYTF. The CDR3 DNA reads as TGTGCCAGCAGTGAATCAGGAAGCAATAGCTATGGCTACACCTTC. Drawing the rest from reference TRBV2 and TRBJ1-2, the complete variable domain is EPEVTQTPSHQVTQMGQEVILRCVPISNHLYFYWYRQILGQKVEFLVSFYNNEISEKSEIFDDQFSVERPDGSNFTLKIRSTKLEDSAMYFCASSESGSNSYGYTFGSGTRLTVV.

The chain has TRBV19 and TRBJ2-3; D gene unclear. Looked up from germline, CDR1 is LNHDA and CDR2 is SQIVND (reference sequence). The CDR3 spans 12 residues. The V end was cut by 5 bases, the J end by 0 bases, with 3 bases between. The CDR3 loop reads CASSLSTDTQYF. The CDR3, as DNA: TGTGCCAGTAGTCTGAGCACAGATACGCAGTATTTT.

The chain uses TRBV7-9 and TRBJ2-7, with 7 bases fitting TRBD1. This CDR3 contains 15 residues. V was clipped by 5 bases and J by 0 bases; unmatched bases: 7. The germline gives CDR1 SEHNR, CDR2 FQNEAQ (reference sequence). CDR3 sequence: CASSRRQGSSYEQYF. CDR3 bases: TGTGCCAGCAGCAGAAGACAGGGCAGCTCCTACGAGCAGTACTTC.

This chain connects TRBV12-3 or TRBV12-4 to TRBJ2-1; D ambiguous. Trimming took 3 bases from V and 3 from J, leaving 6 bases between them. The CDR3 has 13 amino acids. The CDR3 DNA is TGTGCCAGCAGTTTTCTAGACTACAATGAGCAGTTCTTC. Amino acids: CASSFLDYNEQFF.

The gene calls are TRBV5-1 and TRBJ1-1; maybe TRBD1 (6 bases). This CDR3 is built from 13 residues. V was pared by 4 bases and J by 5 bases, with 12 bases between. The germline V gene encodes CDR1 SGHRS and CDR2 YFSETQ. CDR3 loop: CASSAGDRTEAFF. In DNA form, the CDR3 reads TGCGCCAGCAGCGCAGGGGATAGGACTGAAGCTTTCTTT. The full variable domain, with the rest looked up from reference TRBV5-1 and TRBJ1-1, is KAGVTQTPRYLIKTRGQQVTLSCSPISGHRSVSWYQQTPGQGLQFLFEYFSETQRNKGNFPGRFSGRQFSNSRSEMNVSTLELGDSALYLCASSAGDRTEAFFGQGTRLTVV.

The chain has TRBV5-1 and TRBJ2-1; no definite D call. Trimming took off 5 bases at V and 6 bases at J, with 6 bases between the two ends. Germline V gene data show CDR1 as SGHRS and CDR2 as YFSETQ. The CDR3 runs 11 residues. The CDR3 DNA reads as TGCGCCAGCAGGTCCGTCAATGAGCAGTTCTTC. Translated: CASRSVNEQFF.

In its sample, this clone was seen once. The chain is built from TRBV24-1 and TRBJ2-3, with D tentatively TRBD2 (6 bases). The V end lost 3 bases, the J end lost 4 bases, and 19 bases lay between the germline ends. The CDR3 consists of 17 residues. Germline-derived CDR1 and CDR2 are KGHDR and SFDVKD. CDR3 bases: TGTGCCACCAGTGATCCCGCGGGGCTTAGAAAAGCAGATACGCAGTATTTT. Translation: CATSDPAGLRKADTQYF.

The chain uses TRBV4-3 and TRBJ2-3; 7 nucleotides align to TRBD1. The CDR3 contains 17 residues. The germline CDR1 and CDR2 sequences are LGHNA and YSLEER. V gave up 3 bases and J gave up 2 bases; unmatched junction bases: 11. The CDR3 sequence: CASSQHRDRIFTDTQYF. The CDR3 bases are TGCGCCAGCAGCCAGCACCGGGACAGAATATTCACAGATACGCAGTATTTT.

The genes are TRBV6-2 or TRBV6-3 and TRBJ1-5; the D gene is possibly TRBD1 (6 bases). Per the germline V gene, CDR1 is MNHEY and CDR2 is SVGEGT. CDR3 size: 15 residues. Trimming left V 4 bases short and J 0 bases short, with 10 bases between. Here the CDR3 DNA reads TGTGCCAGCAGTTCGGGGGGGGCTAGCAATCAGCCCCAGCATTTT. Amino acids: CASSSGGASNQPQHF.

V usage is TRBV10-3 and J usage is TRBJ2-5; TRBD2 matches 14 bases. This CDR3 has 17 amino acids. V lost 11 bases and J lost 2; bases outside the gene matches: 13. CDR1 is ENHRY, CDR2 SYGVKD, per germline. The CDR3 loop reads CAASSGTSGSGQETQYF. The CDR3 DNA is TGTGCCGCGTCCTCCGGGACTAGCGGGAGTGGTCAAGAGACCCAGTACTTC.

V and J are TRBV19 and TRBJ1-2; 11 bases align to TRBD1. J gave up 0 bases and V 4 bases, and 13 bases lay outside the gene matches. Germline V gene sequence: CDR1 LNHDA, CDR2 SQIVND (reference sequence). The CDR3 length is 19 residues. Written as DNA, the CDR3 is TGTGCCAGTAGTACCCGTTCCGGGACAGGGGGGAGGACTAACTATGGCTACACCTTC. Residues: CASSTRSGTGGRTNYGYTF.

J is TRBJ1-5 and V is TRBV5-1, with 7 bases fitting TRBD1. Trimming at V came to 4 bases and at J to 7 bases, leaving 17 bases not matched to a gene. CDR1 and CDR2 from the germline V gene are SGHRS and YFSETQ. CDR3 length equals 17 residues. In DNA, the CDR3 is TGCGCCAGCAGCAAATATCCTGAGACAGGGACCGGCCAGCCCCAGCATTTT. It is translated as CASSKYPETGTGQPQHF.

V and J are TRBV19 and TRBJ1-1; 9 bases align to TRBD1. The CDR3 loop spans 17 amino acids. Germline CDR1 LNHDA, CDR2 SQIVND (reference sequence). J was trimmed by 2 bases and V by 6 bases; bases with no gene match: 13. The CDR3 DNA follows: TGTGCCAGTAGGCTACAGGGGGCGGGTGGTATAAACACTGAAGCTTTCTTT. Amino acids: CASRLQGAGGINTEAFF.

The V call is TRBV5-1, the J call TRBJ2-6; perhaps TRBD2 as D (7 bases). The CDR3 has 18 residues. Trimming left V 3 bases short and J 4 bases short, with 20 bases between. Per germline, CDR1 SGHRS and CDR2 YFSETQ. CDR3 sequence: CASSSWGPGRAGANVLTF. CDR3 sequence (DNA): TGCGCCAGCAGCTCTTGGGGGCCTGGGAGGGCAGGGGCCAACGTCCTGACTTTC.

The gene calls are TRBV4-2 and TRBJ1-4; 10 nucleotides align to TRBD1. Germline V CDR1 and CDR2: LGHNA, YNFKEQ. V lost 4 bases to trimming and J lost 8 bases; unmatched junction nucleotides: 13. This CDR3 comprises 17 residues. The DNA of the CDR3 is TGTGCCAGCAGCCTTGGACAGGGGGGTGCTCCGTTGGAAAAACTGTTTTTT. It is translated as CASSLGQGGAPLEKLFF.

The chain combines TRBV7-8 with TRBJ2-1; D not resolved. The CDR3 contains 16 residues. Germline assignment: CDR1 SGHVS and CDR2 FQNEAQ. Trimming cost V 2 bases and J 0 bases, with 11 bases left between them. CDR3 coding DNA: TGTGCCAGCAGCTTACAGGTGATGGGCTCCTACAATGAGCAGTTCTTC. Protein sequence: CASSLQVMGSYNEQFF.

The rearrangement uses TRBV5-1 and TRBJ1-3; no firm D call. This CDR3 is 14 amino acids long. Trimming stripped 5 bases from V and 0 bases from J, with 9 bases between. Germline V CDR1 and CDR2: SGHRS, YFSETQ. The CDR3, as DNA: TGCGCCAGCAGACCTCAGGACTCTGGAAACACCATATATTTT. The encoded protein is CASRPQDSGNTIYF.

This clone has just one count. The gene calls are TRBV5-6 and TRBJ2-2; TRBD1 matches at 11 bases. After removal of 4 bases from V and 2 bases from J, the junction contained 10 bases not matched to a gene. The CDR3 length is 18 residues. Germline V gene lookup returns CDR1 SGHDT and CDR2 YYEEEE. CDR3 residues: CASSQDRGRAFNTGELFF. The CDR3 DNA sequence: TGTGCCAGCAGCCAGGACAGGGGGCGGGCTTTCAACACCGGGGAGCTGTTTTTT.

J is TRBJ1-4 and V is TRBV4-1; 8 bases agree with TRBD1. After removal of 4 bases from V and 0 bases from J, the junction contained 4 bases not matched to a gene. Germline CDR1 is MGHRA and CDR2 is YSYEKL. The CDR3 has 16 residues. As DNA, the CDR3 is TGCGCCAGCAGCCGCAGGGGGCTTCCAACTAATGAAAAACTGTTTTTT. As protein: CASSRRGLPTNEKLFF.

The rearrangement joins TRBV7-9 to TRBJ1-5; D not certain. Germline values: CDR1 SEHNR, CDR2 FQNEAQ (reference sequence). This CDR3 is 15 amino acids long. V was cut by 5 bases and J by 1 base, with 12 bases left in between. The CDR3 sequence: CASSRAAGSNQPQHF. DNA for the CDR3: TGTGCCAGCAGCCGAGCGGCAGGCAGCAATCAGCCCCAGCATTTT.

The V gene is TRBV4-2, the J gene TRBJ2-1, with 7 bases matching TRBD2. The CDR3 has 12 residues. V trimming: 3 bases; J trimming: 15 bases; junction bases outside the gene matches: 8. The germline CDR1 and CDR2 sequences are LGHNA and YNFKEQ. The CDR3: CASSQEREVLFF. The CDR3 DNA is TGTGCCAGCAGCCAGGAGCGGGAAGTTTTGTTCTTC.

The CDR3 loop reads CASSAQPRRGMTDSTDTQYF. The CDR3 DNA is TGTGCCAGCAGCGCGCAGCCTCGACGCGGGATGACGGATAGCACAGATACGCAGTATTTT. The chain employs TRBV7-3 and TRBJ2-3, with D possibly being TRBD2 (6 bases). CDR1 SGHTA and CDR2 FQGTGA come from the germline V gene. With 5 bases removed from V and 0 bases from J, the gap between germline ends came to 27 bases. The CDR3 is 20 amino acids.